The present entry profiles one T cell receptor (beta chain) with its context. Its specificity is unknown. A junction end diverges from the germline sequence, so it may reflect a read error. The germline CDR1 and CDR2 sequences are SGHRS and YFSETQ. The CDR3 runs to 13 residues. These data belong to a study of T-cell memory formation after mild COVID-19. Study at large: TCR clusters were mostly donor specific.

The study, taken as a whole, reports: The finding that pre-infection memory included some responding clones suggested that cross-reactive memory joined. Second-wave clones reaching peak frequency on day 37 lacked confirmed SARS-CoV-2 specificity. Day 15 to 85 contracting clones showed balanced CD4/CD8; day 15 to 37 expanders favored CD4+.

TCRdb re-called the 5' RACE reads with MiXCR, one entry per CDR3 protein. Here the sample spans tens of thousands of distinct CDR3 sequences, less than 15% being singletons. This TCR derives from a man younger than 30 who had mild COVID-19 (a few samples of this study predate the infection). Cell type and time point are not known. Sample: PBMCs or a T cell subset sorted from them (not recorded which). V usage is TRBV5-1 and J usage is TRBJ1-1; D might be TRBD1 (5 bases). In DNA, the CDR3 is TGCGCCAGCAGCTGGACAAGGAACACTGAAGCTCTCTTT. Its translation is CASSWTRNTEALF.